This is a list of T cell receptor beta chains from one sample in a study of T cell responses to AZD1222 COVID-19 vaccine. TCRdb's copy holds only in-frame clones and misses some; the assay was immunoSEQ multiplex PCR. The table has more than 75,000 clones, approximately 90% seen once. The source was peripheral blood, collected on day 0 of AZD1222 vaccination. These receptor sequences come from an adult in good health. The CDR3 runs from the conserved cysteine through the conserved F or W. A D gene is named only where the DNA matches it firmly. Rows give clone size only sometimes, using once, few, many, or a class for an expanded clone.

d_call clone_size j_call v_call cdr3_aa cdr3_nt
- few TRBJ1-6 TRBV2 CASTPSSYNSPLHF TGTGCCAGCACCCCTAGCTCCTATAATTCACCCCTCCACTTT
- once TRBJ2-3 TRBV3-1/TRBV3-2 CASSQPLTDTQYF TGTGCCAGCAGCCAACCCCTTACAGATACGCAGTATTTT
TRBD1 - TRBJ1-2 TRBV5-4 CASSHPGQGRNYGYTF TGTGCCAGCAGCCACCCAGGACAGGGTCGGAACTATGGCTACACCTTC
- - TRBJ1-3 TRBV29-1 CSVEDRSGSSGNTIYF TGCAGCGTTGAAGATCGGTCAGGGAGCTCTGGAAACACCATATATTTT
- - TRBJ2-7 TRBV18 CASSPSQGNEQYF TGTGCCAGCTCACCATCACAGGGCAACGAGCAGTACTTC
- - TRBJ1-1 TRBV30 CAWSVVNEAFF TGTGCCTGGAGTGTAGTCAATGAAGCTTTCTTT
TRBD1 - TRBJ2-3 TRBV28 CASSRSQGADTQYF TGTGCCAGCAGTAGGAGTCAGGGGGCAGATACGCAGTATTTT
- few TRBJ1-6 TRBV27 CASSFSYRQANSPLHF TGTGCCAGCAGTTTCAGCTATCGACAAGCAAATTCACCCCTCCACTTT
- - TRBJ2-3 TRBV5-1 CASSSSTGTSTDTQYF TGCGCCAGCAGCTCCTCGACAGGGACTAGCACAGATACGCAGTATTTT
TRBD2 - TRBJ2-7 TRBV20-1 CSASSMGLAAYYEQYF TGCAGTGCTAGTAGTATGGGACTAGCGGCCTACTACGAGCAGTACTTC
TRBD1 - TRBJ2-7 TRBV4-2 CASSQGDRGHGSEQYF TGTGCCAGCAGCCAAGGGGACAGGGGGCATGGTTCCGAGCAGTACTTC
- - TRBJ2-7 TRBV7-9 CASSPHPGWQYF TGTGCCAGCAGCCCCCACCCGGGGTGGCAGTACTTC
- - TRBJ2-3 TRBV9 CASSESGVSTDTQYF TGTGCCAGCAGCGAAAGCGGAGTTAGCACAGATACGCAGTATTTT
- - TRBJ2-7 TRBV5-4 CASSLGRGSYEQYF TGTGCCAGCAGCTTGGGCAGGGGATCCTACGAGCAGTACTTC
TRBD1 once TRBJ2-2 TRBV9 CASSLRQGTNTGELFF TGTGCCAGCAGCCTACGACAGGGTACGAACACCGGGGAGCTGTTTTTT
- - TRBJ1-1 TRBV7-2 CASSRPGVQNTEAFF TGTGCCAGCAGCCGGCCCGGGGTTCAGAACACTGAAGCTTTCTTT
- - TRBJ1-2 TRBV18 CASSLPDGPFYGYTF TGTGCCAGCTCACTACCGGATGGACCCTTCTATGGCTACACCTTC
TRBD2 - TRBJ2-1 TRBV9 CASSDNRKREGQGSYNEQFF TGTGCCAGCAGCGACAACCGGAAGCGGGAGGGCCAAGGCTCCTACAATGAGCAGTTCTTC
TRBD1 - TRBJ1-1 TRBV18 CASSLGQANTEAFF TGTGCCAGCTCACTGGGACAGGCAAACACTGAAGCTTTCTTT
- few TRBJ2-2 TRBV19 CASSPSIVNTGELFF TGTGCCAGTAGCCCCTCCATAGTCAACACCGGGGAGCTGTTTTTT
- - TRBJ1-3 TRBV7-6 CASSLVTGGGNTIYF TGTGCCAGCAGCTTAGTAACCGGGGGCGGAAACACCATATATTTT
- - TRBJ1-6 TRBV4-3 CASSQERGHNSPLHF TGCGCCAGCAGCCAAGAGCGGGGCCATAATTCACCCCTCCACTTT
- - TRBJ2-1 TRBV2 CASSVRGTPRGYNEQFF TGTGCCAGCAGTGTTCGGGGGACTCCTAGGGGCTACAATGAGCAGTTCTTC
- - TRBJ1-1 TRBV7-3 CASSPKWGSEAFF TGTGCCAGCAGCCCAAAGTGGGGTTCTGAAGCTTTCTTT
TRBD1 few TRBJ2-5 TRBV30 CAWSPPGQLQETQYF TGTGCCTGGAGCCCCCCGGGACAGCTCCAAGAGACCCAGTACTTC
- - TRBJ1-2 TRBV5-4 CASSPDRNYGYTF TGTGCCAGCAGCCCCGACAGGAACTATGGCTACACCTTC
TRBD2 once TRBJ2-1 TRBV24-1 CATSVGLLAGYNEQFF TGTGCCACCAGTGTTGGGCTACTAGCGGGTTACAATGAGCAGTTCTTC
- - TRBJ2-5 TRBV7-8 CASSLVGGQTQYF TGTGCCAGCAGCTTAGTGGGGGGCCAGACCCAGTACTTC
- - TRBJ1-1 TRBV29-1 CSVETTGNTEAFF TGCAGCGTTGAGACGACGGGGAACACTGAAGCTTTCTTT
TRBD2 - TRBJ2-7 TRBV5-1 CASSIGLVDEQYF TGCGCCAGCAGCATCGGACTAGTAGACGAGCAGTACTTC
- - TRBJ2-3 TRBV18 CASSRGSGTDTQYF TGTGCCAGCTCACGGGGCTCGGGAACAGATACGCAGTATTTT
- - TRBJ2-1 TRBV9 CASGPTTGMGEQFF TGTGCCAGCGGGCCGACCACAGGTATGGGTGAGCAGTTCTTC
- - TRBJ1-4 TRBV5-4 CASSHRDGEKLFF TGTGCCAGCAGCCACAGGGACGGGGAAAAACTGTTTTTT
TRBD2 - TRBJ2-7 TRBV6-2/TRBV6-3 CASSLGGTSVEQYF TGTGCCAGCAGCCTAGGGGGGACTAGCGTCGAGCAGTACTTC
- - TRBJ1-5 TRBV18 CASSPGGNQPQHF TGTGCCAGCTCACCAGGGGGAAATCAGCCCCAGCATTTT
- - TRBJ2-5 TRBV11-1 CASSLRLRSQETQYF TGTGCCAGCAGCCTCCGTTTAAGGTCTCAAGAGACCCAGTACTTC
- once TRBJ1-2 TRBV5-1 CASSLSGTSGYTF TGCGCCAGCAGCTTGTCGGGGACGTCTGGCTACACCTTC